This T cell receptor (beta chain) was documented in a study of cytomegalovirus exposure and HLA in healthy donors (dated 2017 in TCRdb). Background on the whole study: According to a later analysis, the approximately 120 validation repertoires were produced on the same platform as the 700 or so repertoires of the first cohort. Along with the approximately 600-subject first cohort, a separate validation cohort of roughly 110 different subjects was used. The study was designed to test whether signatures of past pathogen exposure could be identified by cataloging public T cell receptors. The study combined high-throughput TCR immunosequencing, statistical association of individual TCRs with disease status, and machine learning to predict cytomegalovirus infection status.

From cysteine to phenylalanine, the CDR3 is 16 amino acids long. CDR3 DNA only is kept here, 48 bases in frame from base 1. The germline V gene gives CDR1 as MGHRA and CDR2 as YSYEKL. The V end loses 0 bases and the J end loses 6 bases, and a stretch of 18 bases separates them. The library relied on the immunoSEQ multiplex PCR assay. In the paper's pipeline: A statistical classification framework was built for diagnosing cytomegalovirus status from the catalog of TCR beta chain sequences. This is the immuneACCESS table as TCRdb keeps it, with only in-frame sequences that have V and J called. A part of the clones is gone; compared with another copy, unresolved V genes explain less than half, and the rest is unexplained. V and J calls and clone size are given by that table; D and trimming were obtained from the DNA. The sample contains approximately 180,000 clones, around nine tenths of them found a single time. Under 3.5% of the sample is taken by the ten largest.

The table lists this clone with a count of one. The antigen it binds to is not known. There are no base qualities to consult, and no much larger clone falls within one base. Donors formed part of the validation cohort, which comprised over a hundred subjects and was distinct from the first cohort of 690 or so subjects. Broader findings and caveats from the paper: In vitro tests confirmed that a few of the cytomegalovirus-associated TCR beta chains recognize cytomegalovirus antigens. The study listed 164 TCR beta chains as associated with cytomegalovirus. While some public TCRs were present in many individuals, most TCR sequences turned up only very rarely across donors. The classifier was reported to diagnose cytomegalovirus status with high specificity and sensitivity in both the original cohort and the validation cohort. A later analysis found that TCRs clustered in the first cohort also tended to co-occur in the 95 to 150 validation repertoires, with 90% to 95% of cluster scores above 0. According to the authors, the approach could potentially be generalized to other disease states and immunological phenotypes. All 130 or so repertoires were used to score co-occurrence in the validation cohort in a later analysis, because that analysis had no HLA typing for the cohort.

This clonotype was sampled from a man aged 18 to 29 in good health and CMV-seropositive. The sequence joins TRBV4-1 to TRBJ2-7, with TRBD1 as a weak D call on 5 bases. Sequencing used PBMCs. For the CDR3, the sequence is CASSQDRWGPNAEQYF. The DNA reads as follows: TGCGCCAGCAGCCAAGATAGGTGGGGCCCGAACGCCGAGCAGTACTTC.